These 3 T cell receptor beta chains were sequenced from one sample in a study of T cells in women clearing cervical HPV infection. The method was immunoSEQ multiplex PCR; TCRdb's version includes in-frame clones alone and lacks a portion of them. The sample table sets out around 39,000 clones. Input material: blood buffy coat. The receptors originated from a woman between 18 and 70 years old with a cervical HPV16 infection that either progressed to CIN3+ or cleared (not recorded which).

On this clone: The observed sequence ends 3 residues before the CDR3 terminus, with the missing tail filled in from the germline J gene. The V and J genes are TRBV10-3 and TRBJ2-1, with 15 positions matching TRBD2. CDR1 and CDR2 (germline): ENHRY, SYGVKD. V lost 6 bases and J lost 0; bases outside the gene matches: 9. The CDR3 length is 19 residues. CDR3 sequence reads: CAISPGLAGGSSSYNEQFF. The DNA read from the CDR3 is TGTGCCATCAGCCCAGGACTAGCGGGGGGGTCGAGCTCCTACAATGAG.

Concerning this clone itself: The CDR3 is cut off 3 residues early in the read; its end comes from the germline J gene. V and J are TRBV2 and TRBJ2-3; TRBD1 matches 9 bases. The germline V gene has CDR1 SNHLY and CDR2 FYNNEI. V dropped 5 bases and J dropped 1; count of bases not matched to a gene: 7. The CDR3 extends over 16 amino acids. The CDR3 protein is CASSHPRQGGTDTQYF. Partial CDR3 DNA: TGTGCCAGCAGTCACCCTCGACAGGGGGGCACAGATACG.

The CDR3 DNA, read in part, is TGTGCCAGCAGCTTCTCACCGGCGGGTGAGACC. Translation gives CASSFSPAGET. The full CDR3 is CASSFSPAGETQYF. V is TRBV11-2 and J is TRBJ2-5; possibly TRBD2 for D (5 bases). The read terminates 3 residues before the CDR3 end, so the remaining end is supplied by the germline J gene. The CDR3 runs 14 residues. Germline values: CDR1 SGHAT, CDR2 FQNNGV. Trimming cost V 3 bases and J 5 bases, with 13 bases left between them.